This T cell receptor beta chain was recorded in a study of cytomegalovirus exposure and HLA in healthy donors (dated by TCRdb to 2016 to 2017). With regard to the full study: According to an earlier analysis of 587 of the donors, about 179 million T cells yielded roughly 110 million unique TCR beta sequences and 276 Gb of sequence data. Roughly 300 gigabases of sequencing data and around 90 million unique TCR sequences made up an early release that covered 640 HLA-typed donors. Of the roughly 400 genotyped donors, 75% to 85% were placed in the genetic ancestry cluster associated with self-reported Caucasian donors. The study aimed to test whether signatures of past pathogen exposure could be identified by cataloging public T cell receptors. Using immunosequencing, the study profiled T cell repertoires from around 680 subjects and related those repertoires to cytomegalovirus serostatus. Along with the roughly 670-subject first cohort, a separate validation cohort of over 90 different subjects was used. High-throughput TCR immunosequencing, statistical association of individual TCRs with disease status, and machine learning were combined to predict cytomegalovirus infection status. A later analysis re-analyzed previously published TCR beta repertoires from about 600 donors and added high-resolution HLA genotyping to study TCR occurrence patterns. Rather than drawing on any new phenotypic data, the later analysis identified candidate immune exposures from TCR beta sequences and the way those sequences occurred across donors. An earlier analysis of about 600 of the donors used high-throughput TCR beta sequencing to judge whether each TCR beta V gene segment behaved as functional or pseudogenic. Donor age, sex, ethnicity and CMV serostatus were compiled together with the repertoire data. A later genetic analysis used genome-wide SNP genotypes for about three fifths of the roughly 700 donors, treating that subset as a discovery cohort. Every discovery cohort repertoire had been produced on one sequencing platform. HLA typing included class I and class II loci at four-digit resolution. Typing coverage differed by locus: A, B, C, DRB1 and DQB1 were typed in roughly 620-640 donors, DQA1 in about 500, DPA1 in some 570, and DPB1 in roughly 470. About five DR-DQ haplotypes were handled as single units for association and clustering because linkage in the cohort was strong. Among 300 to 450 genotyped donors of the cohort, an average of approximately 240,000 unique TCR beta nucleotide sequences were sequenced per donor, 15% to 20% of them non-productive.

The library came from the immunoSEQ multiplex PCR assay. For the multiplex PCR, a mixture combining 60 forward primers for TCR Vbeta segments and 13 reverse primers for TCR Jbeta segments was used. The CDR3 region of rearranged TCR beta genes was amplified from genomic DNA with a multiplex PCR assay. Amplified TCR beta libraries were sequenced as 87-base-pair reads on the Illumina HiSeq System. The original methods were these. A later analysis tallied around 87 million unique TCR beta chains across the 666 repertoires, and about 10 million of those chains were shared by two or more donors. A nearest-neighbor algorithm error-corrected the raw reads and collapsed the reads into unique sequences, merging closely related sequences to remove PCR and sequencing errors. To assign V, D and J gene segments, CDR3 sequences were aligned to IMGT reference sequences. For a sequence to be retained, a match of at least six nucleotides to both a V gene segment and a J gene segment was required. Rearrangements were classified as productive when the CDR3 lacked stop codons and remained in frame with V and J, and all other rearrangements were classified as non-productive. CDR3 was defined according to IMGT convention as the region running from the second conserved V-encoded cysteine to the conserved J-encoded phenylalanine. In an earlier analysis of around 570 of the donors, sequences lacking an unambiguous match to a single V gene segment were excluded. In an earlier analysis of some 590 of the donors, a V segment was called functional when productive rearrangements were above 56.7%, and segregating when the standard deviation between donors exceeded 5%. A statistical classification framework was built to diagnose cytomegalovirus status from the catalog of TCR beta chain sequences. In a later analysis, TCR nucleotide sequences were compared against IMGT/GENE-DB human TR gene sequences so that V and J genes could be assigned. In a later analysis, CDR3 sequences and most-parsimonious VDJ recombination scenarios were assigned using the TCRdist pipeline. In a later analysis, each TCR beta chain was defined by its CDR3 amino acid sequence together with its V-gene family, and reads lacking a unique V-gene family were excluded. A later analysis removed several hundred highly shared, low-generation-probability nucleotide sequences to deal with suspected cross-contamination and a sequencing artifact. A later analysis calculated a clonal expansion index for each public chain from normalized within-repertoire ranks of inferred template counts. Generation probabilities in a later analysis came from a VDJ recombination model fitted to out-of-frame rearrangements, and those results were checked against IGoR. In a later analysis, TCR-TCR, TCR-HLA and TCR-CMV co-occurrence was scored with hypergeometric tests, and a repertoire-size bias correction was applied to TCR pairs. False discovery rates were estimated in a later analysis by permuting HLA or CMV assignments 20 times. In a later analysis, co-occurring TCRs were grouped with DBSCAN, and TCRdist sequence similarity was added when clustering was performed within HLA-allele-positive subsets. Repertoires with fewer than 30,000 or more than 120,000 public chains were left out of co-occurrence clustering, as were five repertoires with anomalous nucleotide sharing. TCRdb's version of the immuneACCESS table is confined to in-frame rearrangements and falls short of the full clone set. An unresolved V gene accounts for under half of the shortfall where checked; the remainder is of unknown origin. V and J calls and clone size come straight from that table; D and trimming were deduced from the DNA. The sample has around 110,000 clones on record, approximately 79% of them singletons. The ten largest clonotypes hold 14% of the sample.

CDR1 and CDR2, per the germline V gene, are ENHRY and SYGVKD. V was cut back by 6 bases and J by 2 bases, leaving a gap of 13 bases between them. The CDR3 measures 14 amino acids from cysteine to phenylalanine. Kept here is only the CDR3 DNA, which spans 42 bases and is read in frame from base 1. For this clone: Its antigen is currently not known. One base away there is no much larger clone; base qualities are not given.

Beyond this particular receptor, the publication reports: A further reported finding was that TCR beta sequences accurately predicted the HLA-A and HLA-B alleles for most subjects in the first cohort. In a later analysis, HLA-associated TCR beta chains showed more clonal expansion and lower generation probabilities than non-associated chains that were equally common. Correlated functional status among segregating V segments might be attributable to linkage disequilibrium, but an unknown experimental factor could not be ruled out. Most TCR sequences were observed very rarely across donors, whereas some public TCRs were present in many individuals. In a later analysis, around 17,000 TCR beta sequences were associated with specific HLA alleles at a false discovery rate of 0.05. The study gave a list of around 170 TCR beta chains associated with cytomegalovirus. Some IMGT-functional V segments, including TRBV6-2 and TRBV6-3, could not be distinguished by the 87-base-pair reads and were therefore excluded. Three of the identified cytomegalovirus-associated TCR beta chains were confirmed in vitro to be specific for cytomegalovirus antigens. The classifier was reported to diagnose cytomegalovirus status with high specificity and sensitivity in both the original and validation cohorts. In a later genetic analysis, fewer N-insertions in productive TCRs were reported among donors in an Asian-associated ancestry cluster than the roughly 700-donor mean. The cohort was sequenced for TCR beta chains only, and without alpha or paired-chain data the features that could be detected were limited. In a later genetic analysis, a missense DCLRE1C variant was associated with V-gene and J-gene trimming of TCR beta chains, and the association was replicated in an independent cohort. Because counts were too low, fewer than 20 rarely observed V segments, including chromosome 9 orphons, were excluded from the earlier analysis of under 650 of the donors. The only immune exposure information available for the cohort was CMV serostatus. Because some donors lacked HLA typing at each locus, the association tests relied only on the typed subset. The authors suggested that the approach could potentially be extended to other disease states and immunological phenotypes. When HLA alleles, especially DR and DQ, strongly co-occurred, attributing TCR associations to individual alleles was difficult. Presence/absence analyses assumed roughly uniform sequencing depth across donors, an assumption that may not hold. In a later analysis, several top co-occurrence clusters were reported to appear linked to parvovirus B19, influenza, CMV and Epstein-Barr virus. A group of highly shared sequence variants was considered likely to be a technical artifact of the sequencing pipeline. In an earlier analysis of fewer than 750 of the donors, most TCR beta V segments were observed in productive rearrangements about 90% or about 30% of the time, broadly matching IMGT annotations. In a later analysis, TCR association rates were found to vary across HLA loci, with the most associated TCRs seen for DRB1 alleles and the fewest for HLA-C alleles. In a later analysis, most CMV-associated TCR beta chains were found to appear HLA-restricted, with HLA associations seemingly driven largely by CMV exposure.

The cohort comprised some 730 healthy bone marrow donors. All cohort members were sampled while nominally healthy, although unrecorded immune exposures were likely present. The donor tested CMV seropositive, placing the donor among the 289 seropositive members of the cohort. A peripheral blood sample was provided by each donor, and peripheral blood mononuclear cells were used for TCR beta sequencing. Genomic DNA extraction from the blood cell samples was performed with the Qiagen DNeasy Blood Extraction Kit. Sample: PBMCs. The rearrangement joined TRBV10-3 to TRBJ1-1; perhaps TRBD1 is the D gene, with 5 bases matching. The receptor comes from a woman aged 40 to 50 in good health and CMV-seropositive. This receptor carries the CDR3 CAISSMGGNTEAFF. The DNA reads TGTGCCATCAGCTCCATGGGGGGAAACACTGAAGCTTTCTTT.